Described below is a single T cell receptor beta chain sequence and its context. This sample was included in a study of blood T cell repertoires in COVID-19. Across the study: PBMCs, B-cell-depleted T cells, or T cells provided the cDNA or gDNA that made up the material.

This table comes from immunoSEQ multiplex PCR, and its TCRdb copy is limited to in-frame clones, with some not included. Of roughly 16,000 clones listed, 88% were seen once; the top ten hold around 2.9%. Trimming removed 11 bases from V and 2 bases from J, with 9 bases in between. This CDR3 spans 11 amino acids. Germline CDR1 reads MDHEN; CDR2 reads SYDVKM. The sequenced sample was peripheral blood. The chain is built from TRBV28 and TRBJ2-5; D gene unclear. The origin of this receptor is a human donor in a cohort sampled during active COVID-19. This CDR3 reads CASRVQETQYF. DNA for the CDR3: TGTGCCTCCCGGGTGCAAGAGACCCAGTACTTC.